Reported below is one TCR beta chain. Its specificity is unknown. The CDR3 extends over 15 amino acids. Germline loops: CDR1 SQVTM, CDR2 ANQGSEA. Losses at the gene ends were 5 bases for V and 2 bases for J; bases not matched to a gene: 6. These data belong to a study of T cell responses to AZD1222 COVID-19 vaccine. Study-wide background: Second doses that came at about 4 or about 12 weeks were put together.

Sequenced by immunoSEQ multiplex PCR; TCRdb stores in-frame clones only, minus some. This table has roughly 100,000 clones, roughly 84% appearing once. General observations from the study: Reportedly, close to half of spike-specific TCRs are directed against unmutated variant regions.

This receptor was taken from an adult in good health. The material was peripheral blood, obtained on day 0 of AZD1222 vaccination. The chain links TRBV29-1 to TRBJ1-1; 12 bases are a match to TRBD1. This CDR3 is CSVRDRGQANTEAFF. Written as DNA, the CDR3 is TGCAGCGTTAGGGACAGGGGGCAAGCAAACACTGAAGCTTTCTTT.